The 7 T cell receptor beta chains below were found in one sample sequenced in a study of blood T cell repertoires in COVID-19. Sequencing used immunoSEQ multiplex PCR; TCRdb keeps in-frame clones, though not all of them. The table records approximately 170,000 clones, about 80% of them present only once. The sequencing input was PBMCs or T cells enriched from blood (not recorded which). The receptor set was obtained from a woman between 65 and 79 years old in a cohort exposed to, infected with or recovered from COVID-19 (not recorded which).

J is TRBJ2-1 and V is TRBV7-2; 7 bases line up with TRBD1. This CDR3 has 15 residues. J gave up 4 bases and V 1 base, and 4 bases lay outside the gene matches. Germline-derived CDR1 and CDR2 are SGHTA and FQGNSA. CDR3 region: CASSLVAGGYNEQFF. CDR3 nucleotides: TGTGCCAGCAGCTTAGTTGCAGGGGGATACAATGAGCAGTTCTTC.

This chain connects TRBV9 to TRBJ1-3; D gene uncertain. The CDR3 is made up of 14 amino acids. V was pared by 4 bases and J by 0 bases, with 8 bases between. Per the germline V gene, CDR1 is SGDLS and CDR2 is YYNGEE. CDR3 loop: CASSRGSSGNTIYF. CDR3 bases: TGTGCCAGCAGCCGTGGTAGCTCTGGAAACACCATATATTTT.

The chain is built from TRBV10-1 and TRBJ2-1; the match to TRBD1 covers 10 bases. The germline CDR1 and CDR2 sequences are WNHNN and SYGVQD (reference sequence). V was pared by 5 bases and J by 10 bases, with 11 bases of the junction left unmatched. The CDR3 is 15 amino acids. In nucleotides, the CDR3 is TGCGCCAGCAGTTACGGGACAGGGGACCGCCCGGAGCAGTTCTTC. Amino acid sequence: CASSYGTGDRPEQFF.

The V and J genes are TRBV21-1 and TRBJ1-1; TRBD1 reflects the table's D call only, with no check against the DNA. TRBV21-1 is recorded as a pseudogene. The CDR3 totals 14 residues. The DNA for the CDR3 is TGTCCCCGGGCCAGGGGGCCGACGAACACTGAAGCTTTCTTT. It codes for CPRARGPTNTEAFF.

The CDR3, as DNA: TGCGCCAGCAGCTCCGGGACAGGGGTCCGGGAGCTGTTTTTT. This codes for CASSSGTGVRELFF. The V gene is TRBV5-1, the J gene TRBJ2-2, with 10 bases fitting TRBD1. This CDR3 has 14 residues. After removal of 3 bases from V and 9 bases from J, the junction contained 5 bases not matched to a gene. Germline assignment: CDR1 SGHRS and CDR2 YFSETQ.

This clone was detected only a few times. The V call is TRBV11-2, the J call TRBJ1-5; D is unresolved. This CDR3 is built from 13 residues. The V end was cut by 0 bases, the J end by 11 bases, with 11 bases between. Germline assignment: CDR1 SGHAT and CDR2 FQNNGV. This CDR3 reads CASSLEVLGAQHF. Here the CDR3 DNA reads TGTGCCAGCAGCTTAGAGGTTTTGGGAGCCCAGCATTTT.

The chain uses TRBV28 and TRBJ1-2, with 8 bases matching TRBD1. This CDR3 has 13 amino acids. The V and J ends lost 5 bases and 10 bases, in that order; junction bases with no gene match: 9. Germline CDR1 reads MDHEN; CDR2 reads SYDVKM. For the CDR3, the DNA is TGTGCCAGCAGTCGACAGGGGAGGCACGACTACACCTTC. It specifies CASSRQGRHDYTF.